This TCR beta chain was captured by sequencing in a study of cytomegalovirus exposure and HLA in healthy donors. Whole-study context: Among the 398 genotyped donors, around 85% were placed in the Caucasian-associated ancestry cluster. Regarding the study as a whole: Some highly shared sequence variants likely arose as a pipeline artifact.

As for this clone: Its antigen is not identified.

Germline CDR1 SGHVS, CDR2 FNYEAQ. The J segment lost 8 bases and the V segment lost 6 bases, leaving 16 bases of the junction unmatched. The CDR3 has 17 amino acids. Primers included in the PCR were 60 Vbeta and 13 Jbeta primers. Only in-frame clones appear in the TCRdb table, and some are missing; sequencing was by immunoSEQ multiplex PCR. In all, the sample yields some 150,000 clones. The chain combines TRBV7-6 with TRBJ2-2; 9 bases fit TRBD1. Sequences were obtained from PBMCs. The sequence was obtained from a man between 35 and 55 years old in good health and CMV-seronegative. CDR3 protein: CASSFPSGTGFVGELFF. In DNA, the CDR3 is TGTGCCAGCAGTTTTCCCTCCGGGACAGGGTTTGTGGGGGAGCTGTTTTTT.